This T cell receptor beta chain was found in a study of T cell changes during pregnancy in multiple sclerosis. Trimming removed 4 bases from V and 3 bases from J; junction bases left unmatched: 8. The CDR3 is made up of 16 amino acids. CDR1 is SGHVS, CDR2 FNYEAQ, per germline. Sequencing used immunoSEQ multiplex PCR; TCRdb keeps in-frame clones, though not all of them. The repertoire has tens of thousands of clones, more than 90% of them found once; the top ten carry less than 4%. The clonotype comes from a female donor with multiple sclerosis, enrolled in a pregnancy study. This chain uses TRBV7-6 with TRBJ1-5; 8 bases are a match to TRBD1. Material: CD8+ T cells from peripheral blood mononuclear cells, obtained before pregnancy. The CDR3 loop reads CASSSRQGPVNQPQHF. The CDR3 nucleotides are TGTGCCAGCAGCTCCCGACAGGGGCCCGTCAATCAGCCCCAGCATTTT.